What follows are 3 T cell receptor beta chains derived from one specimen sequenced in a study of cytomegalovirus exposure and HLA in healthy donors. Some clones are missing from TCRdb's copy, which holds only in-frame ones; the method was immunoSEQ multiplex PCR. The table lists around 49,000 clones, 94% of them singletons. The sequencing input was PBMCs. The receptor set was obtained from a woman in her late teens or twenties in good health and CMV-seropositive.

This clone occurred a few times. This sequence joins TRBV19 and TRBJ2-1, with TRBD2 identical over 7 bases. Germline V gene sequence: CDR1 LNHDA, CDR2 SQIVND (reference sequence). The CDR3 has 13 amino acids. V trimming: 6 bases; J trimming: 5 bases; junction bases outside the gene matches: 4. The CDR3 spells CASRTSPDNEQFF. Here the CDR3 DNA reads TGTGCCAGTAGGACTAGCCCCGACAATGAGCAGTTCTTC.

The V call is TRBV12-5, the J call TRBJ2-3; 7 bases line up with TRBD1. The CDR3 consists of 14 residues. The V and J ends lost 7 bases and 4 bases, in that order; junction bases with no gene match: 8. Germline V gene sequence: CDR1 LGHNT, CDR2 FRNRAP. The DNA of the CDR3 is TGTGCTAGTGCTCGCGGCAGGGGGTCAGATACGCAGTATTTT. This translates into CASARGRGSDTQYF.

The chain combines TRBV19 with TRBJ2-1; D not certain. The CDR3 runs 12 residues. V was cut by 2 bases and J by 7 bases, with 6 bases left in between. Germline V gives CDR1 LNHDA, CDR2 SQIVND (reference sequence). The CDR3: CASSIRGNEQFF. CDR3 nucleotides: TGTGCCAGTAGTATAAGAGGTAATGAGCAGTTCTTC.